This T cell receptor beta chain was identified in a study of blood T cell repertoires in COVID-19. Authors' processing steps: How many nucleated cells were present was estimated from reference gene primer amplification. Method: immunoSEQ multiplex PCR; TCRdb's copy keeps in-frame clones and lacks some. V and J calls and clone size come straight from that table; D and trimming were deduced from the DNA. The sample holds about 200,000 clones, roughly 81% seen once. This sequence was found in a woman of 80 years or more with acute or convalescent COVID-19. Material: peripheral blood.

CDR3 nucleotides: TGCGCCAGCAGCTTCCTAGCGGGAGGGCCCTACGAGCAGTACTTC. Translated: CASSFLAGGPYEQYF. This sequence joins TRBV5-1 and TRBJ2-7, with TRBD2 matching 12 bases. Germline CDR1 reads SGHRS; CDR2 reads YFSETQ. Germline trimming cut 2 bases from V and 2 bases from J; bases unmatched to any gene: 2. The CDR3 has 15 amino acids.